These T cell receptor beta chains were read from a single sample in a study of technical replicates of blood from several donors. The method was immunoSEQ multiplex PCR; TCRdb's version includes in-frame clones alone and lacks a portion of them. Among some 57,000 clones listed, roughly 86% were seen once. Sequencing was done on a sample of PBMCs. These receptors were obtained from a human donor in good health. Some clones in this sample may be carry-over from other donors' samples. Each CDR3 is given with its conserved first and last residue. D genes are given only for firm matches. For some rows the clone size is stated as once, few or many, or as a class when expanded; others skip it.

V,J,size,D,CDR3,DNA
TRBV15,TRBJ2-7,once,.,CATSRDGSRREQYF,TGTGCCACCAGCAGAGATGGTAGCCGTCGCGAGCAGTACTTC
TRBV10-3,TRBJ1-2,.,TRBD1,CAISSGTGEGYTF,TGTGCCATCAGTTCCGGGACAGGGGAAGGCTACACCTTC
TRBV6-5,TRBJ2-2,.,TRBD1,CASMTGGSGELFF,TGTGCCAGCATGACAGGGGGCTCCGGGGAGCTGTTTTTT
TRBV6-1,TRBJ2-7,.,TRBD1,CASSVPGTATYEQYF,TGTGCCAGCAGCGTTCCCGGGACAGCCACCTACGAGCAGTACTTC
TRBV9,TRBJ1-5,.,TRBD1,CASSGSGGGNQPQHF,TGTGCCAGCAGCGGGTCAGGGGGTGGAAATCAGCCCCAGCATTTT
TRBV7-3,TRBJ1-2,.,TRBD1,CASSPGTGGRAYGYTF,TGTGCCAGCAGCCCCGGGACAGGGGGACGCGCCTATGGCTACACCTTC
TRBV7-9,TRBJ2-1,.,.,CASSDYGGSYNEQFF,TGTGCCAGCAGCGACTATGGCGGCTCCTACAATGAGCAGTTCTTC
TRBV7-6,TRBJ2-1,.,.,CASSLLANEQFF,TGTGCCAGCAGCTTACTAGCGAATGAGCAGTTCTTC
TRBV20-1,TRBJ2-7,.,.,CSAPLGYEQYF,TGCAGTGCCCCGCTCGGGTACGAGCAGTACTTC
TRBV13,TRBJ2-3,.,TRBD2,CASRQAGDPSLDTQYF,TGTGCCAGCAGACAAGCGGGGGACCCCTCGCTAGATACGCAGTATTTT
TRBV9,TRBJ2-5,once,TRBD2,CASSVAGAGETQYF,TGTGCCAGCAGCGTAGCGGGAGCGGGGGAGACCCAGTACTTC
TRBV6-6,TRBJ2-5,.,.,CASYRLGQETQYF,TGTGCCAGCTATAGACTAGGCCAAGAGACCCAGTACTTC
TRBV9,TRBJ2-7,.,.,CASSSTPTNPFEQYF,TGTGCCAGCAGTTCCACTCCAACTAACCCCTTCGAGCAGTACTTC
TRBV2,TRBJ2-1,.,.,CASSSGNSYNEQFF,TGTGCCAGCAGTTCAGGGAACTCCTACAATGAGCAGTTCTTC
TRBV5-6,TRBJ2-7,.,TRBD1,CASSLVPTGGEQYF,TGTGCCAGCAGCTTGGTCCCGACAGGGGGCGAGCAGTACTTC
TRBV5-6,TRBJ1-4,.,.,CASSPYRSTTNEKLFF,TGTGCCAGCAGCCCCTATCGCTCCACAACTAATGAAAAACTGTTTTTT
TRBV9,TRBJ2-5,.,.,CASSVDSYQETQYF,TGTGCCAGCAGCGTAGATTCGTACCAAGAGACCCAGTACTTC